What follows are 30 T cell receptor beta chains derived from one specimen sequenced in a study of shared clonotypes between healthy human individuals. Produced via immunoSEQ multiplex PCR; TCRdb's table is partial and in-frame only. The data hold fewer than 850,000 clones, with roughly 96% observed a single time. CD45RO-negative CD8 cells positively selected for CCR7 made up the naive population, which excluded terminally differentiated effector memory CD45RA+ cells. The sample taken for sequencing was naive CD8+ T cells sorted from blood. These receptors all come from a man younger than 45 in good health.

CDR3 nucleotides: TGCGCCAGCTGCGGGGGTTTGACCCAAGAGACCCAGTACTTC. Residues: CASCGGLTQETQYF. This chain uses TRBV5-1 with TRBJ2-5; 7 positions agree with TRBD2. The CDR3 is 14 residues long. V lost 7 bases, J lost 1 base, and 7 bases stayed unmatched. Germline V gene sequence: CDR1 SGHRS, CDR2 YFSETQ.

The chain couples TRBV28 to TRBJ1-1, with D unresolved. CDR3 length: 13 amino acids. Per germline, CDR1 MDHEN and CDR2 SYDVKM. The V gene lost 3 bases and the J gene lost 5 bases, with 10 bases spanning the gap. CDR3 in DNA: TGTGCCAGCAGTTTTAGGAGTGAAACTGAAGCTTTCTTT. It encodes CASSFRSETEAFF.

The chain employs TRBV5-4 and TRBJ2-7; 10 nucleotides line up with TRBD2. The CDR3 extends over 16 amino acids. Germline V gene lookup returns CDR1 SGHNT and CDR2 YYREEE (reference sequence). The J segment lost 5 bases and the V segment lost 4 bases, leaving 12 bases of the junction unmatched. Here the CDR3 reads CASSGPPSGSPHEQYF. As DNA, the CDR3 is TGTGCCAGCAGCGGGCCCCCTAGCGGGAGCCCCCACGAGCAGTACTTC. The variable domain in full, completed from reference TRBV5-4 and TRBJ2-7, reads ETGVTQSPTHLIKTRGQQVTLRCSSQSGHNTVSWYQQALGQGPQFIFQYYREEENGRGNFPPRFSGLQFPNYSSELNVNALELDDSALYLCASSGPPSGSPHEQYFGPGTRLTVT.

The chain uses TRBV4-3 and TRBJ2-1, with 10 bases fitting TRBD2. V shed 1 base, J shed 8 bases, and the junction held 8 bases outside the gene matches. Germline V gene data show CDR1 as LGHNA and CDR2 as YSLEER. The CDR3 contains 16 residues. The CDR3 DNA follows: TGCGCCAGCAGCCAAGTGTTCCTAGCGGGAGAGGATGAGCAGTTCTTC. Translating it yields CASSQVFLAGEDEQFF.

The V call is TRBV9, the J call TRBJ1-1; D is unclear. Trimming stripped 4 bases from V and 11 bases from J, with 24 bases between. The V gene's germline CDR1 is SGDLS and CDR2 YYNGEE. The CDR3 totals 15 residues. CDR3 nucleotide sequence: TGTGCCAGCAGCCCTAAAACGAGACCGGGCCAATTCGCTTTCTTT. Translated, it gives CASSPKTRPGQFAFF.

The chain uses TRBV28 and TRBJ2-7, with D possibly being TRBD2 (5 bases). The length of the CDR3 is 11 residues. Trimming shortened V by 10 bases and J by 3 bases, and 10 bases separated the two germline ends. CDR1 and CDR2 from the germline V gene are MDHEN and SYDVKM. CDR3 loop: CATGLHYEQYF. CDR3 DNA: TGTGCCACCGGACTGCACTACGAGCAGTACTTC. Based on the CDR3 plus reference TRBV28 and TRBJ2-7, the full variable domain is DVKVTQSSRYLVKRTGEKVFLECVQDMDHENMFWYRQDPGLGLRLIYFSYDVKMKEKGDIPEGYSVSREKKERFSLILESASTNQTSMYLCATGLHYEQYFGPGTRLTVT.

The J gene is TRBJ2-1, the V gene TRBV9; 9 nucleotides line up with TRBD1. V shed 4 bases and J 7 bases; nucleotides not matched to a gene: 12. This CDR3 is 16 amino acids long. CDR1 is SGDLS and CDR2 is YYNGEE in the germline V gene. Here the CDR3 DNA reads TGTGCCAGCAGCTTTTCCGGGACAGGGACCGGTAATGAGCAGTTCTTC. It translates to CASSFSGTGTGNEQFF.

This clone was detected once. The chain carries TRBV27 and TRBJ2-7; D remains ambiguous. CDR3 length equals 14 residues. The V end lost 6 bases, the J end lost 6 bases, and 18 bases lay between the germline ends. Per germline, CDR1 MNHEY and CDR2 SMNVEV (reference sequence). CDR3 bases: TGTGCCAGCAGCCGAAGTAGTGTTAGACGCGAGCAGTACTTC. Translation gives CASSRSSVRREQYF.

The CDR3 sequence is CASVSRGTPYNEQFF. CDR3 coding DNA: TGTGCCAGCGTTTCTCGCGGGACTCCTTACAATGAGCAGTTCTTC. The chain employs TRBV27 and TRBJ2-1; TRBD2 might be the D (6 bases). CDR3 length: 15 residues. Per germline, CDR1 MNHEY and CDR2 SMNVEV (reference sequence). V was cut by 8 bases and J by 4 bases, with 18 bases left in between.

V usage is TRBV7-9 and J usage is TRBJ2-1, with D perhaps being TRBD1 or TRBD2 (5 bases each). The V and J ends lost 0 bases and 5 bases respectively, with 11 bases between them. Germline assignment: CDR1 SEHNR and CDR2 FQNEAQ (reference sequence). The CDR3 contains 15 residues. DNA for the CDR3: TGTGCCAGCAGCTTAGCGCGCCGGGGCCACAATGAGCAGTTCTTC. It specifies CASSLARRGHNEQFF. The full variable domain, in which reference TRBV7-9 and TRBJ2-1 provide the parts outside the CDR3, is DTGVSQNPRHKITKRGQNVTFRCDPISEHNRLYWYRQTLGQGPEFLTYFQNEAQLEKSRLLSDRFSAERPKGSFSTLEIQRTEQGDSAMYLCASSLARRGHNEQFFGPGTRLTVL.

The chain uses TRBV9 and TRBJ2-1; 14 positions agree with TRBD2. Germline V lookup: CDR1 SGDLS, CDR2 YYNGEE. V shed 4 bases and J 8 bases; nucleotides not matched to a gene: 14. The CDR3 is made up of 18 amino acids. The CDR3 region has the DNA TGTGCCAGCAGCCCCGGGACTAGCGGGAGACGGTTGGGCGATGAGCAGTTCTTC. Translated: CASSPGTSGRRLGDEQFF. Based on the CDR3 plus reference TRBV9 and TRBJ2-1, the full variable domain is DSGVTQTPKHLITATGQRVTLRCSPRSGDLSVYWYQQSLDQGLQFLIQYYNGEERAKGNILERFSAQQFPDLHSELNLSSLELGDSALYFCASSPGTSGRRLGDEQFFGPGTRLTVL.

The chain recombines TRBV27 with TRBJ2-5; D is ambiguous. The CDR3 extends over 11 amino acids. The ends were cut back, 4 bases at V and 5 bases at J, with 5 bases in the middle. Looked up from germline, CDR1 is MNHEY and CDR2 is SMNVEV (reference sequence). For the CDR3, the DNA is TGTGCCAGCAGTTATTTGGAGACCCAGTACTTC. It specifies CASSYLETQYF.

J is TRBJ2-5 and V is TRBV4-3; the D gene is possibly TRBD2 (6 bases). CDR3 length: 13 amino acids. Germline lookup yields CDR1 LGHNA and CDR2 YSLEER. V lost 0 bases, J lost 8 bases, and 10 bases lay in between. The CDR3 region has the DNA TGCGCCAGCAGCCAAGATTCGGGAGACACCCAGTACTTC. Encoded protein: CASSQDSGDTQYF.

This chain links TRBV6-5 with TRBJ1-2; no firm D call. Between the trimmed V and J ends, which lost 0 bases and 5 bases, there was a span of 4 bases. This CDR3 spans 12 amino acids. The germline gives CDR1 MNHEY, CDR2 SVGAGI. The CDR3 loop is CASSYSSYGYTF. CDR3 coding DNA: TGTGCCAGCAGTTACTCGTCGTATGGCTACACCTTC.

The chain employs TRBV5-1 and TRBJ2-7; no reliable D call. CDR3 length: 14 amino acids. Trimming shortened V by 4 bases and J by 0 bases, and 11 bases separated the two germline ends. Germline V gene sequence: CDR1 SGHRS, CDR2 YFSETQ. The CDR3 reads CASSRGTNSYEQYF. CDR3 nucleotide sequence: TGCGCCAGCAGCCGAGGCACCAACTCCTACGAGCAGTACTTC.

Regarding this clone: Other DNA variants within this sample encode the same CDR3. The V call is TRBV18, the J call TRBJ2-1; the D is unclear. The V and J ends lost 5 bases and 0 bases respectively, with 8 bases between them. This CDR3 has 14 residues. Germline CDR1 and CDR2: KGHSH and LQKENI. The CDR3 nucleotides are TGTGCCAGCTCAGTCCCGAGCTCCTACAATGAGCAGTTCTTC. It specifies CASSVPSSYNEQFF.

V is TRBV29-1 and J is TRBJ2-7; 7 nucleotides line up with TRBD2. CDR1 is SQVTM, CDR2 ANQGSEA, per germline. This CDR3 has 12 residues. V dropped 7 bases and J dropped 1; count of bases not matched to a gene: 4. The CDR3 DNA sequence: TGCAGCGCGGCTAGCGGATCCTACGAGCAGTACTTC. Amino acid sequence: CSAASGSYEQYF.

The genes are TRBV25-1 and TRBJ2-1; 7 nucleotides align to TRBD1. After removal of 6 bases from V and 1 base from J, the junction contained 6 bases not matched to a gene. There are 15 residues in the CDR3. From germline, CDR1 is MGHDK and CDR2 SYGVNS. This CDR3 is CASRRDSSSYNEQFF. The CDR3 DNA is TGTGCCAGCAGGAGGGACAGTTCTTCCTACAATGAGCAGTTCTTC.

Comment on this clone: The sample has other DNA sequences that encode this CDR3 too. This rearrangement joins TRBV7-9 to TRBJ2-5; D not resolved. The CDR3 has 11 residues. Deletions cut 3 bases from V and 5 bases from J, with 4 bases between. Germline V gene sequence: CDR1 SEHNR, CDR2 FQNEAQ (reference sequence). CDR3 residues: CASSLLETQYF. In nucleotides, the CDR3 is TGTGCCAGCAGCTTGTTGGAGACCCAGTACTTC.

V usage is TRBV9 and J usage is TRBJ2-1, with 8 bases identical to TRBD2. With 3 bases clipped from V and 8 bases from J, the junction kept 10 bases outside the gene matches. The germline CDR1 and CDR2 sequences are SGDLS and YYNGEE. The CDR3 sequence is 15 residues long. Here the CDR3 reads CASSAPGTRMYEQFF. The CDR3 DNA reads TGTGCCAGCAGCGCCCCCGGGACTAGGATGTATGAGCAGTTCTTC.

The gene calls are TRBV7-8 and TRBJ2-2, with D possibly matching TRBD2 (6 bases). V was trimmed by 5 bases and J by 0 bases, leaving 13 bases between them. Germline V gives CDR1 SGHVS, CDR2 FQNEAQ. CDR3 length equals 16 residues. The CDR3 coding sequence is TGTGCCAGCAGCCCACGGGCGGGGACGAACACCGGGGAGCTGTTTTTT. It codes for CASSPRAGTNTGELFF.

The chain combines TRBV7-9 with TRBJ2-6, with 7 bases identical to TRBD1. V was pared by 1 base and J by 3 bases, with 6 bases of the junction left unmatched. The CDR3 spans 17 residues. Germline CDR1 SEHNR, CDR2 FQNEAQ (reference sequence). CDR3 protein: CASSLGTGAGGANVLTF. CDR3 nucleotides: TGTGCCAGCAGCTTAGGCACAGGGGCTGGTGGGGCCAACGTCCTGACTTTC.

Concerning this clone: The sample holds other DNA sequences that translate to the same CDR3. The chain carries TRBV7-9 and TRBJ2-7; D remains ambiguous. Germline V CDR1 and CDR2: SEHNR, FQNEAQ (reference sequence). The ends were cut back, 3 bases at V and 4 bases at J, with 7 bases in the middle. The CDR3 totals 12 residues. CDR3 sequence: CASSFRPYEQYF. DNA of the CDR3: TGTGCCAGCAGCTTCCGACCTTACGAGCAGTACTTC.

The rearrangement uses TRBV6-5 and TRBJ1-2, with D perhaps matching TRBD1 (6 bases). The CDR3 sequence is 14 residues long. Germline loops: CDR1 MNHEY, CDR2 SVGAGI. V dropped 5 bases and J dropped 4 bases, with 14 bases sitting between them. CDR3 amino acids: CASSDKGGSYGYTF. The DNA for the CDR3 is TGTGCCAGCAGTGACAAGGGGGGAAGCTATGGCTACACCTTC.

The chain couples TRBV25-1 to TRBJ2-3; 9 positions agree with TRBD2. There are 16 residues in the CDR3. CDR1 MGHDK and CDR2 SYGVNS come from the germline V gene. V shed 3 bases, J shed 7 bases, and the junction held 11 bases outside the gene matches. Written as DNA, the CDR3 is TGTGCCAGCAGTGACCCTAGCGGGACTGCTCTGAATACGCAGTATTTT. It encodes CASSDPSGTALNTQYF.

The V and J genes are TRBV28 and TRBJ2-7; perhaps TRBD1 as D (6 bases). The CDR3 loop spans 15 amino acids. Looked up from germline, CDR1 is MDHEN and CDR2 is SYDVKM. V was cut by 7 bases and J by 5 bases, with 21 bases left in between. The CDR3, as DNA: TGTGCCAGCACTGCAAGCCGGGACATTCTCCACGAGCAGTACTTC. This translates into CASTASRDILHEQYF.

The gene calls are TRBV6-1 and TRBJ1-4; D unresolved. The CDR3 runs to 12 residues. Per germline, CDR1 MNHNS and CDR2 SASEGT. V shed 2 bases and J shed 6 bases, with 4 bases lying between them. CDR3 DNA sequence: TGTGCCAGCAGTGAATTGCATGAAAAACTGTTTTTT. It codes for CASSELHEKLFF.

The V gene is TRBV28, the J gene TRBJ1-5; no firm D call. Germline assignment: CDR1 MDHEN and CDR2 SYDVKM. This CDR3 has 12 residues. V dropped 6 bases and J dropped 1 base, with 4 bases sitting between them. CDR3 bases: TGTGCCAGCAGAGCCAGCAATCAGCCCCAGCATTTT. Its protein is CASRASNQPQHF.

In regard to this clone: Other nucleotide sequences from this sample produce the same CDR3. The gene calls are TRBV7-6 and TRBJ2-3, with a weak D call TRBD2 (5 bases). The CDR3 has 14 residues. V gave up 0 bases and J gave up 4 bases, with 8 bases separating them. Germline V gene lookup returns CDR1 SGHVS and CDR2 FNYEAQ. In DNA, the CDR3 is TGTGCCAGCAGCTTAGCCGGCGGGTCAGATACGCAGTATTTT. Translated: CASSLAGGSDTQYF.

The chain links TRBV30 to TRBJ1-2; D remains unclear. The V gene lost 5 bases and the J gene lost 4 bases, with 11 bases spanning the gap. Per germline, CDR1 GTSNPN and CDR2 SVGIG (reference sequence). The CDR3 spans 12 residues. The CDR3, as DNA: TGTGCCTGGGACTCCGGTAGCTATGGCTACACCTTC. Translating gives CAWDSGSYGYTF.